The clone carrying this T cell receptor beta chain was observed at least ten times. Its antigen is as yet unknown. This sample stems from a study of naive and memory T cell subsets. Regarding the study as a whole: The RNA method is potentially sensitive to activation and differentiation changes.

Ligated cDNA underwent four rounds of PCR with nested alpha and beta constant region primers and SP2. Reverse transcription of blood and skin TCR RNA was primed at alpha and beta constant regions. TCRdb reanalysed the UMI-ligation and nested PCR reads using MiXCR and keeps one entry per CDR3 protein. The sample has more than 20,000 distinct CDR3 sequences, around 4.9% seen once. This CDR3 region has 14 residues. Trimming stripped 3 bases from V and 7 bases from J, with 12 bases between. The germline gives CDR1 PRHDT, CDR2 FYEKMQ (reference sequence). A UMI-containing oligonucleotide was joined by 3' ligation to the TCR cDNA template. Adult healthy volunteers gave 2.5 ml peripheral blood for whole-blood RNA. Cells were not sorted; total RNA input targeted roughly 1 to 1,100 ng.

The gene calls are TRBV13 and TRBJ1-4, with D perhaps TRBD1 (6 bases). The sequence was collected from an adult in good health. The sequenced sample consisted of blood. The CDR3 here is CASSFRGGGEKLFF. CDR3 nucleotide sequence: TGTGCCAGCAGCTTCCGGGGAGGGGGTGAAAAACTGTTTTTT.